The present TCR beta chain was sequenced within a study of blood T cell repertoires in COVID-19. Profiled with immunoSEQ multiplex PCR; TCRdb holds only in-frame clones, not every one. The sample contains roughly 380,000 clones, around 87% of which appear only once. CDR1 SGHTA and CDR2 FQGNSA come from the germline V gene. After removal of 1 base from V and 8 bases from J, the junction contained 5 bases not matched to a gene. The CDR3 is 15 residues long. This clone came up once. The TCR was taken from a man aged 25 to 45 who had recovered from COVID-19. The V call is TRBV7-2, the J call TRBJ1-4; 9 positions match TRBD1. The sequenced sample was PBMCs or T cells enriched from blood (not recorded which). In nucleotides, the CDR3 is TGTGCCAGCAGCTTAGATCCCGGGACAGGGGAAAAACTGTTTTTT. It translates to CASSLDPGTGEKLFF.